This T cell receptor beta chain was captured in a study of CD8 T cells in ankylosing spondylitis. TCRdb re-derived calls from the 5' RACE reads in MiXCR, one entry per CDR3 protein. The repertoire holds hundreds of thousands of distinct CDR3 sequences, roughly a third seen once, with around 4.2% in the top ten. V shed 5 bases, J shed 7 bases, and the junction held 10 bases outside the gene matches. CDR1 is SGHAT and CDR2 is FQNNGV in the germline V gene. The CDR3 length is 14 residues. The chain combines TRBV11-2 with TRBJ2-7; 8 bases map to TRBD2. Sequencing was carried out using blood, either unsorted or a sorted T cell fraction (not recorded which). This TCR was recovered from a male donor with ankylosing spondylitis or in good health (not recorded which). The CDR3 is CASSAAGAPGEQYF. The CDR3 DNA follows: TGTGCCAGCAGCGCAGCGGGGGCCCCCGGAGAGCAGTACTTC.